This TCR beta chain was captured in a study of Graves' ophthalmopathy and Graves' hyperthyroidism. General study points: Sensitivity of around 86% and specificity of about 77% were achieved when a 13-signature model separated ophthalmopathy from stable hyperthyroidism.

The CDR3 extends over 9 amino acids. Germline CDR1 SGDLS, CDR2 YYNGEE. About this clonotype itself: Its matching antigen is unknown. Germline is not matched at one junction end, which may reflect a read error.

RNA transcripts were the template, and TCR beta CDR3 regions were amplified from them. An opening RT-PCR round employed HTBI primers and preceded a second-round multiplex PCR. TCRdb reanalysed the multiplex PCR reads using MiXCR and keeps one entry per CDR3 protein. The table has hundreds of thousands of distinct CDR3 sequences, over 40% seen once. The J gene is TRBJ1-6, the V gene TRBV9, with a weak D call TRBD1 (5 bases). This TCR came from an adult man with Graves' ophthalmopathy. The specimen was peripheral blood. CDR3 residues: CASSAGQGF. The CDR3 DNA reads as TGTGCCAGCAGCGCCGGGCAGGGCTTT. The whole variable domain, filled in from reference TRBV9 and TRBJ1-6, reads DSGVTQTPKHLITATGQRVTLRCSPRSGDLSVYWYQQSLDQGLQFLIQYYNGEERAKGNILERFSAQQFPDLHSELNLSSLELGDSALYFCASSAGQGFGNGTRLTVT.